This T cell receptor beta chain emerged from a study of metastatic and nonmetastatic thyroid tumors. TCRdb redid the clone calls on the PCR reads using MiXCR. Of roughly 8,000 clones in the sample, about 31% were seen once. Prior to thyroid surgery, none of the patients had received any treatment. Only one count was recorded for this clone. At one of its ends the junction is not consistent with the germline gene, which may arise from a read error. Germline V gene sequence: CDR1 SNHLY, CDR2 FYNNEI. This CDR3 contains 15 residues. The TCR originated in a female donor with papillary thyroid cancer or a benign thyroid nodule (not recorded which). Some clones in this sample may be carry-over from other donors' samples. Sequenced material: tumor tissue. This sequence joins TRBV2 and TRBJ2-1; the D gene is possibly TRBD2 (6 bases). The CDR3 DNA is TGTGCCAGCAGTGAAGAGGGACGGGGGTACATTGAGCAGTTCTTC. Protein product: CASSEEGRGYIEQFF.